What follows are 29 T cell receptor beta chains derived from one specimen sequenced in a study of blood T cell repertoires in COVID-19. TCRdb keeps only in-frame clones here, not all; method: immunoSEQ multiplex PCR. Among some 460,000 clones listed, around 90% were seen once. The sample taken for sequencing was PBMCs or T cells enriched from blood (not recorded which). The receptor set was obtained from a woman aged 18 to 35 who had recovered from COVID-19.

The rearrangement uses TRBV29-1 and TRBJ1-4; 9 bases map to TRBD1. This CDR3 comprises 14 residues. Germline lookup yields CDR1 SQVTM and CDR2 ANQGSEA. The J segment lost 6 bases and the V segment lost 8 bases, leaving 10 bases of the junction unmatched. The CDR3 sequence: CSPNGDREDEKLFF. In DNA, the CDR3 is TGCAGCCCTAACGGGGACAGGGAAGATGAAAAACTGTTTTTT.

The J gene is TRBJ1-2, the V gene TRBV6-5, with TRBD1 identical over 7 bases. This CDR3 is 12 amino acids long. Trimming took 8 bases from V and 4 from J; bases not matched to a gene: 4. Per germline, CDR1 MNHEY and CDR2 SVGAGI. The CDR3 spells CASHRDSYGYTF. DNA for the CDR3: TGTGCCAGCCACCGGGACAGCTATGGCTACACCTTC.

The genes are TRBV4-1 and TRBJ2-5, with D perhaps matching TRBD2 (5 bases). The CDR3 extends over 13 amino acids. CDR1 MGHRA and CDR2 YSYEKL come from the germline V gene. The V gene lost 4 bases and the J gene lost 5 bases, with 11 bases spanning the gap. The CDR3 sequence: CASSPLARETQYF. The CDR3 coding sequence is TGCGCCAGCAGCCCGCTAGCCCGGGAGACCCAGTACTTC.

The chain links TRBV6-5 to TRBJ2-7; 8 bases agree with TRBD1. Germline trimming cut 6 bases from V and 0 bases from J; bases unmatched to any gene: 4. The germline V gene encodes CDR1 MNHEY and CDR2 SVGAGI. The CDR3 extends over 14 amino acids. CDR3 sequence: CASRGQADSYEQYF. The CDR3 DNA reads TGTGCCAGCAGGGGACAGGCAGACTCCTACGAGCAGTACTTC.

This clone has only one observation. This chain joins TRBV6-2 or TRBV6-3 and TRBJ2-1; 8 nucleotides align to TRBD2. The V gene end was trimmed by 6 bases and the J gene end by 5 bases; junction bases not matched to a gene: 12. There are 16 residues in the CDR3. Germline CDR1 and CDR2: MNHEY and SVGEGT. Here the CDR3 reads CASSPPGVAGNNEQFF. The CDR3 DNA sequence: TGTGCCAGCAGCCCCCCGGGGGTAGCGGGGAACAATGAGCAGTTCTTC.

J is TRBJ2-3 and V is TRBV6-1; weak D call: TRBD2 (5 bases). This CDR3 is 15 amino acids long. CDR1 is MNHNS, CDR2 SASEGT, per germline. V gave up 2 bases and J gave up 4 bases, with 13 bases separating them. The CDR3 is CASSEIRRPPDTQYF. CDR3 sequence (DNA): TGTGCCAGCAGTGAAATTAGGAGGCCCCCAGATACGCAGTATTTT.

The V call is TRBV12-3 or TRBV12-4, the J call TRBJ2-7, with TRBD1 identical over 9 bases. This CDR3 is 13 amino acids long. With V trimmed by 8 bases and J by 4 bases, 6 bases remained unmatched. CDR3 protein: CASRGQGIYEQYF. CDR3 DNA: TGTGCCAGCCGGGGACAGGGAATTTACGAGCAGTACTTC.

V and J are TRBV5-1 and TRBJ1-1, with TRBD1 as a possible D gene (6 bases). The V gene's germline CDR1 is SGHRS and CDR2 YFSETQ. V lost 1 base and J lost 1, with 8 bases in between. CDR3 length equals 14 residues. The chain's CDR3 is CASSLTGPNTEAFF. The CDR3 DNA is TGCGCCAGCAGCTTGACAGGGCCGAACACTGAAGCTTTCTTT.

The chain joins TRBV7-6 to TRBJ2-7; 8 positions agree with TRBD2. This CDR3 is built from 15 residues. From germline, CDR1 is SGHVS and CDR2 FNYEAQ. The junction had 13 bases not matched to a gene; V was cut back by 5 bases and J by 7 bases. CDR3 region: CASSPGLAATKEQYF. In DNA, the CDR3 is TGTGCCAGCAGCCCCGGACTAGCCGCGACGAAAGAGCAGTACTTC.

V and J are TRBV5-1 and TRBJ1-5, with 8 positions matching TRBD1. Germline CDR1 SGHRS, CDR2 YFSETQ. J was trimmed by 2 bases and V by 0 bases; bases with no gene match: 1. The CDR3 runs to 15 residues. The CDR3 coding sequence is TGCGCCAGCAGCTTGGAGGGACAGGGCAATCAGCCCCAGCATTTT. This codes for CASSLEGQGNQPQHF.

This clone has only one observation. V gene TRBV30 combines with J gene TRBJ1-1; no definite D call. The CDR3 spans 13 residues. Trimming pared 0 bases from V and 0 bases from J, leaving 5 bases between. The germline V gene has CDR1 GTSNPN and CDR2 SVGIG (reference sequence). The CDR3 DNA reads TGTGCCTGGAGTGTACTAGTGAACACTGAAGCTTTCTTT. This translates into CAWSVLVNTEAFF.

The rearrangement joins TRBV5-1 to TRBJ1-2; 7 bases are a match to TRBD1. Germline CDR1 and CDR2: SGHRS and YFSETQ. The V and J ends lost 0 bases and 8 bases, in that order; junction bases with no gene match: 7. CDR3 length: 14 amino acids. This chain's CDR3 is CASSLGQGPDGYTF. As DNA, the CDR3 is TGCGCCAGCAGCTTGGGACAGGGTCCGGACGGCTACACCTTC.

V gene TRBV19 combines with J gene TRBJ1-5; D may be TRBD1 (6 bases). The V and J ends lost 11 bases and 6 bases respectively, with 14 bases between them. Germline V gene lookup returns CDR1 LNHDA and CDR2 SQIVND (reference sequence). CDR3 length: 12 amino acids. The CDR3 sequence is CAGNRVIQPQHF. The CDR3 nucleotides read TGTGCCGGAAACAGGGTTATTCAGCCCCAGCATTTT.

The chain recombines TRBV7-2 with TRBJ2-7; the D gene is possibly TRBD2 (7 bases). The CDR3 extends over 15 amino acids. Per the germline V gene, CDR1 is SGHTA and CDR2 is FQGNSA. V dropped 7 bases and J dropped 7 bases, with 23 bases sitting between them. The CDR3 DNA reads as TGTGCCAGCACCCCAAGGGGGGGTCCCTGGGGGGAGCAGTACTTC. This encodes CASTPRGGPWGEQYF. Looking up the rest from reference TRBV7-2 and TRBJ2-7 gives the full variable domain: GAGVSQSPSNKVTEKGKDVELRCDPISGHTALYWYRQSLGQGLEFLIYFQGNSAPDKSGLPSDRFSAERTGGSVSTLTIQRTQQEDSAVYLCASTPRGGPWGEQYFGPGTRLTVT.

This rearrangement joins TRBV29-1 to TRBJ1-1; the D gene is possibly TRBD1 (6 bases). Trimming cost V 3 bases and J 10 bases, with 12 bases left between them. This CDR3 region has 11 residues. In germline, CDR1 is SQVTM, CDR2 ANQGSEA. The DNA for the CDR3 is TGCAGCGTTGACGGGGGGCTCGGAGCTTTCTTT. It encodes CSVDGGLGAFF.

CDR3 amino acids: CASSRPGGKLAQFF. Here the CDR3 DNA reads TGTGCCAGCAGTAGACCGGGGGGGAAATTGGCGCAGTTCTTC. V usage is TRBV25-1 and J usage is TRBJ2-1; 8 positions match TRBD2. Germline V CDR1 and CDR2: MGHDK, SYGVNS. The CDR3 spans 14 residues. J gave up 12 bases and V 5 bases, and 12 bases lay outside the gene matches.

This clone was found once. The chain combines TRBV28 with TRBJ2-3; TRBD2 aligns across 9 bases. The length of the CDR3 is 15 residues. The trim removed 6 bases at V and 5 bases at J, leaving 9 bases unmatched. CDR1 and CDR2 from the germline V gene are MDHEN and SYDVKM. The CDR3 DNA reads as TGTGCCAGCAGCCGCCGGACTAGCGCTCAAGATACGCAGTATTTT. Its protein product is CASSRRTSAQDTQYF.

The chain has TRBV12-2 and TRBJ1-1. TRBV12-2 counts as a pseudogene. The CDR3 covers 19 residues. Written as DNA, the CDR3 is TGTGCAAGTCGCTTAGCGCCCCGAAGTTTTGGACTTACGAACACTGAAGCTTTCTTT. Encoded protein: CASRLAPRSFGLTNTEAFF.

Here the CDR3 DNA reads TGTGCCAGCAGCTCAGGTCCTAACTATGGCTACACCTTC. Translated: CASSSGPNYGYTF. The genes are TRBV7-9 and TRBJ1-2; D uncertain. The V end was cut by 4 bases, the J end by 0 bases, with 6 bases between. From germline, CDR1 is SEHNR and CDR2 FQNEAQ (reference sequence). This CDR3 is built from 13 residues.

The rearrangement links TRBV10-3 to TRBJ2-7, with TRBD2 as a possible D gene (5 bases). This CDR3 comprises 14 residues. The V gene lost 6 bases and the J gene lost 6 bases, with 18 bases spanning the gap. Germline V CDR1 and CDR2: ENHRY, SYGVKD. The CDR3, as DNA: TGTGCCATCAGCCTAGCCCCGGACGGAAGCGAGCAGTACTTC. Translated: CAISLAPDGSEQYF.

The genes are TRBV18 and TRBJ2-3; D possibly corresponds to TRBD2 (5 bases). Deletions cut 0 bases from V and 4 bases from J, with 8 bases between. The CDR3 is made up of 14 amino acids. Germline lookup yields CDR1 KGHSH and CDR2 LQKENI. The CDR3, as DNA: TGTGCCAGCTCACCACCGGACTCTTCAGATACGCAGTATTTT. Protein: CASSPPDSSDTQYF.

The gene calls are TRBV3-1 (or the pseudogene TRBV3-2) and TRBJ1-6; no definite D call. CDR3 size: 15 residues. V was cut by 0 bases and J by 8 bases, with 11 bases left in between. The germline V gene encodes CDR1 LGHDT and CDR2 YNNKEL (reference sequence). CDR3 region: CASSQDSGTDSPLHF. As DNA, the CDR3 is TGTGCCAGCAGCCAAGATTCGGGTACGGATTCACCCCTCCACTTT.

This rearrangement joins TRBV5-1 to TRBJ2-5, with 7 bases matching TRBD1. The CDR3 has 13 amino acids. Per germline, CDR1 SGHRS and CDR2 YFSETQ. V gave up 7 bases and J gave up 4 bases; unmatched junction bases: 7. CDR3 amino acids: CASSSGGLETQYF. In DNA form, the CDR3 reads TGCGCCAGCTCCTCAGGGGGTTTAGAGACCCAGTACTTC.

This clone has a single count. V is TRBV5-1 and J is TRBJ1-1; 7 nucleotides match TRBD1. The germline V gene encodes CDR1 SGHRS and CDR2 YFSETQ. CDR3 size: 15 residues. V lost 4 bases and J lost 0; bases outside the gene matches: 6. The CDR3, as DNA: TGCGCCAGCAGCCAGGGACAGTTTATGAACACTGAAGCTTTCTTT. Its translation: CASSQGQFMNTEAFF.

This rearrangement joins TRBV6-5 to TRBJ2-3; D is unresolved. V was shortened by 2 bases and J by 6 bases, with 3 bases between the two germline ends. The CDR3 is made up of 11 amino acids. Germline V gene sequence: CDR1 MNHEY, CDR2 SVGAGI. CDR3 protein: CASSYLDTQYF. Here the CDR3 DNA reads TGTGCCAGCAGTTACCTTGATACGCAGTATTTT.

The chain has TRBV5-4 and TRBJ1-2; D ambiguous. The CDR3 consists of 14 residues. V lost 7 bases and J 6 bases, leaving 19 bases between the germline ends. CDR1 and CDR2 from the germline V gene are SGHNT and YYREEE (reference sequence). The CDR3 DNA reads TGTGCCAGCTGGGCGGGCCCGCCCGGAGATGGCTACACCTTC. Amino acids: CASWAGPPGDGYTF.

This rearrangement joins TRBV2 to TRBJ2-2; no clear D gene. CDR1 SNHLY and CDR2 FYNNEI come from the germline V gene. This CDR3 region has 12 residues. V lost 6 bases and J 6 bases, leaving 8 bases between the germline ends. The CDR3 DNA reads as TGTGCCAGCAGGGCTTGGTCCGGGGAGCTGTTTTTT. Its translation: CASRAWSGELFF.

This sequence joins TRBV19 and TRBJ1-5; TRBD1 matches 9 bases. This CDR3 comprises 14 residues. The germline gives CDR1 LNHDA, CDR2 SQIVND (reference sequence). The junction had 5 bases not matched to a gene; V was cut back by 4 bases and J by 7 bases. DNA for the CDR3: TGTGCCAGTAGTACATCGACAGGGGGACAGCCCCAGCATTTT. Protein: CASSTSTGGQPQHF.

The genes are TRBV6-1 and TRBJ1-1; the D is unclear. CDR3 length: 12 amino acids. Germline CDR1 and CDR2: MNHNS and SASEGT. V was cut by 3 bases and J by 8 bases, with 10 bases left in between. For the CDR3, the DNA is TGTGCCAGCAGTGATATTGGCGGCGAAGCTTTCTTT. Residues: CASSDIGGEAFF.